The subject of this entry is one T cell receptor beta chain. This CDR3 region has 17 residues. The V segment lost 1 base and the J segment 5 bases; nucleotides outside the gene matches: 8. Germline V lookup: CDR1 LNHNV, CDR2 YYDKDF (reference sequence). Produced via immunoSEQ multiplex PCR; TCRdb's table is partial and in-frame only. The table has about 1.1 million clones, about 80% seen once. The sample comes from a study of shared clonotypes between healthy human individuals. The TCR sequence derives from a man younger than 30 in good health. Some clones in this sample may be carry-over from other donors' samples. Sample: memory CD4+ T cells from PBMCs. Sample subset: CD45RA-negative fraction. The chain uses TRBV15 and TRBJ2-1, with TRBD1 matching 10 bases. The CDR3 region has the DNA TGTGCCACCAGCAGAGGAATCCGGGACAGGGGCGACAATGAGCAGTTCTTC. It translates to CATSRGIRDRGDNEQFF.